These 12 T cell receptor beta chains came from one sample sequenced in a study of post-analysis software for immune sequencing data. Study-wide results and limits: TRBV5-6, TRBV5-1 and TRBV20-1 were among a handful of TRBV segments more frequent in patients than controls.

Unique molecular identifiers were built into the TCR beta cDNA libraries. From the PCR reads, TCRdb called clonotypes with MiXCR, one entry per CDR3 protein. The repertoire has about 770,000 distinct CDR3 sequences, roughly 46% of them found once; the top ten carry roughly 5%. Their recognized antigens are unknown. Sequenced material: blood. The origin of the receptors is a girl aged 5-17 years with multiple sclerosis.

The chain couples TRBV20-1 to TRBJ2-1; 7 bases map to TRBD2. The CDR3 is 15 residues long. Germline CDR1 DFQATT, CDR2 SNEGSKA (reference sequence). V dropped 3 bases and J dropped 7; count of bases not matched to a gene: 12. CDR3 loop: CSASAGASPVNEQFF. In DNA form, the CDR3 reads TGCAGTGCTAGTGCGGGAGCCTCCCCCGTGAATGAGCAGTTCTTC.

This clonotype was observed a few times. The chain carries TRBV20-1 and TRBJ2-5, with 8 bases identical to TRBD2. CDR1 is DFQATT, CDR2 SNEGSKA, per germline (reference sequence). The CDR3 contains 16 residues. With 2 bases clipped from V and 5 bases from J, the junction kept 13 bases outside the gene matches. The DNA for the CDR3 is TGCAGTGCTAGATCCCCAGGAGGGACTAGACGGGAGACCCAGTACTTC. This encodes CSARSPGGTRRETQYF.

This clonotype was detected a few times. This chain connects TRBV12-3 or TRBV12-4 to TRBJ1-1; D uncertain. The ends were cut back, 7 bases at V and 0 bases at J, with 9 bases in the middle. This CDR3 is 13 amino acids long. CDR3 bases: TGTGCCAGCACACGAAACATGAACACTGAAGCTTTCTTT. Residues: CASTRNMNTEAFF.

V usage is TRBV5-1 and J usage is TRBJ2-3; D is perhaps TRBD1 or TRBD2 (5 bases each). V dropped 0 bases and J dropped 1 base, with 9 bases sitting between them. From germline, CDR1 is SGHRS and CDR2 YFSETQ. The length of the CDR3 is 15 residues. The CDR3 DNA is TGCGCCAGCAGCTTGGCCCGGGACGGCACAGATACGCAGTATTTT. Its translation: CASSLARDGTDTQYF.

This clonotype was seen a handful of times. This sequence joins TRBV7-9 and TRBJ2-4; the D call may be TRBD1 or TRBD2 (5 bases each). The J call could be wrong; TRBJ2-5 is a better fit for the DNA end. There are 16 residues in the CDR3. The germline CDR1 and CDR2 sequences are SEHNR and FQNEAQ (reference sequence). CDR3 protein: CASSLPPGQLEETQYF. The CDR3 nucleotides are TGTGCCAGCAGCTTGCCCCCGGGGCAGCTAGAAGAGACCCAGTACTTC.

J is TRBJ2-2 and V is TRBV9, with D uncertain. V dropped 0 bases and J dropped 4 bases, with 4 bases sitting between them. Germline V gives CDR1 SGDLS, CDR2 YYNGEE. The CDR3 is 13 amino acids. CDR3 sequence (DNA): TGTGCCAGCAGCGTAGCGAGCACCGGGGAGCTGTTTTTT. The encoded protein is CASSVASTGELFF.

The gene calls are TRBV7-2 and TRBJ2-3; D is unresolved. The CDR3 runs 14 residues. Germline CDR1 SGHTA, CDR2 FQGNSA. The germline V and J ends were trimmed by 1 base and 3 bases, with 8 bases remaining between them. The CDR3 loop reads CASSLVARTDTQYF. The DNA of the CDR3 is TGTGCCAGCAGCTTAGTAGCTAGGACAGATACGCAGTATTTT.

In this sample, this clonotype turned up a few times. This chain joins TRBV29-1 and TRBJ2-1; 8 positions match TRBD2. CDR1 and CDR2 from the germline V gene are SQVTM and ANQGSEA. V shed 4 bases, J shed 2 bases, and the junction held 1 base outside the gene matches. The CDR3 is made up of 13 amino acids. CDR3 in DNA: TGCAGCGTTGGACTAGCGACCTACAATGAGCAGTTCTTC. Translating it yields CSVGLATYNEQFF.

The sample holds a few counts of this clonotype. V is TRBV10-3 and J is TRBJ1-1; TRBD1 might be the D (5 bases). CDR1 is ENHRY and CDR2 is SYGVKD in the germline V gene. Trimming shortened V by 0 bases and J by 1 base, and 15 bases separated the two germline ends. The CDR3 loop spans 17 amino acids. The CDR3 nucleotides read TGTGCCATCAGTGAGTCACAGAGGGGACGGCCGAACACTGAAGCTTTCTTT. Amino acid sequence: CAISESQRGRPNTEAFF.

This clonotype was counted a few times. This chain connects TRBV20-1 to TRBJ2-1; D call uncertain. CDR3 length equals 13 residues. The ends were cut back, 6 bases at V and 1 base at J, with 10 bases in the middle. Germline CDR1 reads DFQATT; CDR2 reads SNEGSKA (reference sequence). Written as DNA, the CDR3 is TGCAGTGCCTCGGACCAGTCCTACAATGAGCAGTTCTTC. The encoded protein is CSASDQSYNEQFF.

The rearrangement joins TRBV9 to TRBJ2-5; D remains ambiguous. V was pared by 2 bases and J by 0 bases, with 8 bases between. There are 14 residues in the CDR3. Germline CDR1 is SGDLS and CDR2 is YYNGEE. In DNA, the CDR3 is TGTGCCAGCAGCGTCATGGGCTACCAAGAGACCCAGTACTTC. Protein product: CASSVMGYQETQYF.

The chain combines TRBV7-8 with TRBJ2-1; D remains unclear. Germline lookup yields CDR1 SGHVS and CDR2 FQNEAQ. The CDR3 spans 11 residues. Trimming shortened V by 8 bases and J by 7 bases, and 9 bases separated the two germline ends. Written as DNA, the CDR3 is TGTGCCAGCCAAGCATGGAATGAGCAGTTCTTC. Translating gives CASQAWNEQFF. The full variable domain, completed using reference TRBV7-8 and TRBJ2-1, is GAGVSQSPRYKVAKRGQDVALRCDPISGHVSLFWYQQALGQGPEFLTYFQNEAQLDKSGLPSDRFFAERPEGSVSTLKIQRTQQEDSAVYLCASQAWNEQFFGPGTRLTVL.